The 23 T cell receptor beta chains below come from one sample, sequenced in a study of immune characterization of retroperitoneal liposarcoma. TCRdb itself ran the PCR reads through MiXCR, one entry per CDR3 protein. Among about 12,000 distinct CDR3 sequences, around 26% were seen once, and the ten largest hold 9.1%. Sequenced: tumor tissue. All receptors derive from a female donor with retroperitoneal liposarcoma.

In its sample, this clonotype was seen many times. This chain joins TRBV12-3 or TRBV12-4 and TRBJ2-1; TRBD2 matches 10 bases. The length of the CDR3 is 14 residues. V lost 6 bases, J lost 6 bases, and 5 bases stayed unmatched. CDR3 sequence (DNA): TGTGCCAGCAGACTAGCGGGGAGATTCAATGAGCAGTTCTTC. It specifies CASRLAGRFNEQFF.

The rearrangement links TRBV19 to TRBJ2-4; tentative D call: TRBD2 (6 bases). The germline V and J ends were trimmed by 4 bases and 1 base, with 11 bases remaining between them. The germline V gene encodes CDR1 LNHDA and CDR2 SQIVND (reference sequence). The CDR3 is made up of 15 amino acids. The CDR3 DNA sequence: TGTGCCAGTAGTACCCTCCTAGCGGCCAAAAACATTCAGTACTTC. Translating gives CASSTLLAAKNIQYF. Together with reference TRBV19 and TRBJ2-4, the CDR3 gives the full variable domain: DGGITQSPKYLFRKEGQNVTLSCEQNLNHDAMYWYRQDPGQGLRLIYYSQIVNDFQKGDIAEGYSVSREKKESFPLTVTSAQKNPTAFYLCASSTLLAAKNIQYFGAGTRLSVL.

This clonotype was observed a few times. This rearrangement joins TRBV11-3 to TRBJ2-5, with TRBD1 matching 9 bases. The DNA end is a closer match to TRBJ2-1, so the J assignment may be wrong. From germline, CDR1 is SGHNT and CDR2 YENEEA. The CDR3 spans 16 residues. The CDR3: CASFTGDRVGGNEQFF. The DNA of the CDR3 is TGTGCCAGCTTCACCGGGGACAGGGTCGGGGGTAATGAGCAGTTCTTC.

This chain uses TRBV4-3 with TRBJ2-1, with D possibly called TRBD1 or TRBD2 (5 bases each). Germline CDR1 and CDR2: LGHNA and YSLEER. Between the trimmed V and J ends, which lost 1 base and 13 bases, there was a span of 14 bases. This CDR3 region has 13 residues. The CDR3 is CASSQGVPGTQFF. For the CDR3, the DNA is TGCGCCAGCAGCCAAGGGGTGCCTGGGACCCAGTTCTTC.

This clonotype is classed as medium-sized. This chain joins TRBV12-3 or TRBV12-4 and TRBJ2-3; the D is unclear. The CDR3 is 14 residues long. V lost 2 bases, J lost 4 bases, and 10 bases lay in between. The CDR3 reads CASSLIYRPDTQYF. In nucleotides, the CDR3 is TGTGCCAGCAGTTTAATCTATCGGCCAGATACGCAGTATTTT.

This chain connects TRBV6-1 to TRBJ2-5; 8 nucleotides align to TRBD2. TRBJ2-1 explains the end of the DNA better; the J call may be wrong. This CDR3 spans 16 amino acids. CDR1 and CDR2 from the germline V gene are MNHNS and SASEGT. The CDR3 loop is CASSELSGTSGDEQFF. CDR3 DNA: TGTGCCAGCAGTGAACTCTCCGGGACTAGTGGCGATGAGCAGTTCTTC.

This clonotype is deemed medium-sized. The chain has TRBV6-1 and TRBJ2-1, with TRBD1 identical over 7 bases. The V gene's germline CDR1 is MNHNS and CDR2 SASEGT. V was pared by 7 bases and J by 13 bases, with 16 bases of the junction left unmatched. This CDR3 is built from 14 residues. CDR3 region: CASTKTGQQETQFF. The CDR3 bases are TGTGCCAGCACTAAGACGGGACAGCAAGAGACCCAGTTCTTC.

This clonotype was seen repeatedly, ten times or more. In DNA, the CDR3 is TGTGCCAGCAGCTTTCAGGGAAGTGAGACCCAGTACTTC. It specifies CASSFQGSETQYF. The chain joins TRBV7-3 to TRBJ2-1; maybe TRBD1 (5 bases). The J call may be faulty, since TRBJ2-5 better matches the DNA end. Per the germline V gene, CDR1 is SGHTA and CDR2 is FQGTGA. CDR3 length: 13 amino acids.

This chain uses TRBV11-1 with TRBJ2-1; 7 bases agree with TRBD2. The CDR3 totals 13 residues. CDR1 and CDR2 from the germline V gene are SGHAT and FQDESV (reference sequence). V shed 5 bases and J 6 bases; nucleotides not matched to a gene: 4. The CDR3 nucleotides are TGTGCCAGCAGCACCCCGGGGGGCAATGAGCAGTTCTTC. Protein sequence: CASSTPGGNEQFF.

This clonotype was seen more than once but under ten times. The J gene is TRBJ2-1, the V gene TRBV6-1; D not certain. This CDR3 is built from 14 residues. V was clipped by 9 bases and J by 13 bases, with 25 bases between them. Germline V gene data show CDR1 as MNHNS and CDR2 as SASEGT. CDR3 residues: CASPKGRWRETQFF. As DNA, the CDR3 is TGTGCCAGTCCAAAAGGGCGCTGGAGAGAGACCCAGTTCTTC.

The CDR3 here is CASSLGKDTQYF. The CDR3 DNA is TGTGCCAGCAGCTTGGGGAAAGATACGCAGTATTTT. This chain connects TRBV11-2 to TRBJ2-5; D unclear. The tail of the sequence fits TRBJ2-3 better, so the J call may be wrong. Germline V gene data show CDR1 as SGHAT and CDR2 as FQNNGV. This CDR3 is built from 12 residues.

In the case of this clonotype: A single base separates this from a much larger clone, so it may be a read error. V gene TRBV6-5 combines with J gene TRBJ2-4; the D gene is possibly TRBD2 (5 bases). CDR3 length: 14 residues. Germline lookup yields CDR1 MNHEY and CDR2 SVGAGI. The ends were cut back, 3 bases at V and 13 bases at J, with 19 bases in the middle. CDR3 in amino acids: CASSYYDTEREQYF. CDR3 sequence (DNA): TGTGCCAGCAGTTATTACGACACGGAAAGGGAGCAGTACTTC.

This clonotype is medium-sized (0.01 to 0.1%) within its sample. The chain employs TRBV12-3 or TRBV12-4 and TRBJ2-1; D is undetermined. The CDR3 totals 12 residues. The ends were cut back, 3 bases at V and 4 bases at J, with 4 bases in the middle. The CDR3 spells CASSLGYNEQFF. For the CDR3, the DNA is TGTGCCAGCAGTTTGGGGTACAATGAGCAGTTCTTC.

The V call is TRBV6-1, the J call TRBJ2-2, with 16 bases lining up with TRBD2. The CDR3 length is 22 residues. V was pared by 5 bases and J by 0 bases, with 15 bases of the junction left unmatched. Per germline, CDR1 MNHNS and CDR2 SASEGT. Here the CDR3 DNA reads TGTGCCAGCAGTTACTCAGAGGGACTAGCGGGGGGGCGGTTCGCGAACACCGGGGAGCTGTTTTTT. It specifies CASSYSEGLAGGRFANTGELFF.

This clonotype was found a few times. Given a much more abundant clone one base away, this may be a read error. The rearrangement links TRBV6-1 to TRBJ2-5; D is undetermined. V lost 8 bases and J lost 11, with 24 bases in between. In germline, CDR1 is MNHNS, CDR2 SASEGT. The CDR3 spans 14 residues. This chain's CDR3 is CASGSLDAYNEQYF. The CDR3 DNA follows: TGTGCCAGCGGGTCTCTTGACGCGTACAATGAGCAGTACTTC.

In this sample, this clonotype is medium-sized. The chain is built from TRBV6-1 and TRBJ1-5, with D possibly TRBD1 on 6 matching bases. Trimming pared 5 bases from V and 4 bases from J, leaving 15 bases between. CDR1 is MNHNS and CDR2 is SASEGT in the germline V gene. The CDR3 runs 15 residues. In DNA, the CDR3 is TGTGCCAGCAGTCCCGGGGGAGGGGGAAATCAGCCCCAGCATTTT. Protein: CASSPGGGGNQPQHF.

The chain has TRBV25-1 and TRBJ2-3; possible D gene TRBD2, 5 bases. The CDR3 spans 17 residues. V was clipped by 6 bases and J by 0 bases, with 19 bases between them. Germline V gives CDR1 MGHDK, CDR2 SYGVNS. CDR3 sequence (DNA): TGTGCCAGCAGCCAGCCGGGGTTCTTGACTAGCACAGATACGCAGTATTTT. This translates into CASSQPGFLTSTDTQYF.

The chain links TRBV12-3 or TRBV12-4 to TRBJ1-1; 12 bases align to TRBD1. V was pared by 7 bases and J by 6 bases, with 6 bases of the junction left unmatched. The CDR3 is 14 amino acids. The CDR3 DNA reads TGTGCCAGCACCTTGGGGACAGGGGGCTCTGAAGCTTTCTTT. Translated: CASTLGTGGSEAFF.

This clonotype was observed at least ten times. The chain combines TRBV7-2 with TRBJ2-1; D is uncertain. Germline lookup yields CDR1 SGHTA and CDR2 FQGNSA. The CDR3 runs 12 residues. Trimming left V 6 bases short and J 10 bases short, with 13 bases between. This CDR3 reads CASSRTVYEQFF. CDR3 nucleotide sequence: TGTGCCAGCAGTCGGACGGTTTACGAGCAGTTCTTC.

This clonotype has ten or more counts. V is TRBV6-1 and J is TRBJ2-7, with a weak D call TRBD1 (6 bases). The CDR3 consists of 15 residues. V lost 6 bases to trimming and J lost 2 bases, with 17 bases between them. CDR1 and CDR2 from the germline V gene are MNHNS and SASEGT. Here the CDR3 DNA reads TGTGCCAGCAGCACCAAGGGGGACGCAGCCTACGAGCAGTACTTC. It translates to CASSTKGDAAYEQYF.

This clonotype was picked up many times. The rearrangement joins TRBV7-8 to TRBJ2-1, with 10 bases that match TRBD2. The DNA end is more similar to TRBJ2-7, so the J call may be wrong. Looked up from germline, CDR1 is SGHVS and CDR2 is FQNEAQ. The CDR3 runs to 17 residues. CDR3 amino acids: CASSLLAGGLSYNEQYF. As DNA, the CDR3 is TGTGCCAGCAGCTTATTAGCGGGGGGACTCTCCTACAATGAGCAGTACTTC.

The gene calls are TRBV12-3 or TRBV12-4 and TRBJ2-1; maybe TRBD2 (5 bases). CDR3 size: 11 residues. Deletions cut 1 base from V and 13 bases from J, with 8 bases between. CDR3 bases: TGTGCCAGCAGTTTAGGGGAGACCCAGTTCTTC. Translated: CASSLGETQFF.

To note about this clonotype: A much larger clone lies a single base off, so this may be a read error. The chain couples TRBV6-5 to TRBJ2-5; 9 bases line up with TRBD1. This CDR3 region has 13 residues. CDR1 is MNHEY and CDR2 is SVGAGI in the germline V gene. CDR3 protein: CASRQGAAYEQDF. The CDR3 coding sequence is TGTGCCAGCAGACAGGGGGCCGCCTACGAGCAGGACTTC.